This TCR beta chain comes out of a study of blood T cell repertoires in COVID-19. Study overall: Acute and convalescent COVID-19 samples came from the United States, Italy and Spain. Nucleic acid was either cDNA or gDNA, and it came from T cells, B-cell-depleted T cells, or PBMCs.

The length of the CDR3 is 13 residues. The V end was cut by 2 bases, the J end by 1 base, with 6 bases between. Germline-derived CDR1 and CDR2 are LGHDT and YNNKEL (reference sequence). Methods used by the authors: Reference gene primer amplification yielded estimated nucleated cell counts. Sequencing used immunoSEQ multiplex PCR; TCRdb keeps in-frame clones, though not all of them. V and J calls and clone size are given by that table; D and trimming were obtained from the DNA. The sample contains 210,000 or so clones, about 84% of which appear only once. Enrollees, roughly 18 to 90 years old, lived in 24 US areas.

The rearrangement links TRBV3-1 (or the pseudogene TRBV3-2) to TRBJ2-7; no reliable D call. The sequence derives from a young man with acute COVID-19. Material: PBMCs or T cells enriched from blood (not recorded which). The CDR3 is CASSQRLSYEQYF. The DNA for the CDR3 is TGTGCCAGCAGCCAAAGACTTTCCTACGAGCAGTACTTC.